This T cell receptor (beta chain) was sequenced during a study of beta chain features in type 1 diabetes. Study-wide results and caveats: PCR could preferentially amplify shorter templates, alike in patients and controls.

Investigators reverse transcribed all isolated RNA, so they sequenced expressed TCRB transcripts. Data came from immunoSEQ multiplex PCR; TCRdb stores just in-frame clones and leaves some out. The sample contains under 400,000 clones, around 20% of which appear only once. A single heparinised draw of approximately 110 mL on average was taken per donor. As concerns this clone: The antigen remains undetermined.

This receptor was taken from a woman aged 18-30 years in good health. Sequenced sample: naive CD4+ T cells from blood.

The CDR3 DNA reads as TGTGCCAGCAGCGCCAGACAGGGGGGGTACGAGCAGTACTTC. It encodes CASSARQGGYEQYF. V and J are TRBV7-9 and TRBJ2-7; TRBD1 matches 9 bases. From germline, CDR1 is SEHNR and CDR2 FQNEAQ (reference sequence). The CDR3 contains 14 residues. V trimming: 5 bases; J trimming: 4 bases; junction bases outside the gene matches: 6. Full variable domain (outside the CDR3, taken from reference TRBV7-9 and TRBJ2-7): DTGVSQNPRHKITKRGQNVTFRCDPISEHNRLYWYRQTLGQGPEFLTYFQNEAQLEKSRLLSDRFSAERPKGSFSTLEIQRTEQGDSAMYLCASSARQGGYEQYFGPGTRLTVT.